This TCR beta chain was recovered during a study of cytomegalovirus exposure and HLA in healthy donors. Study-wide background: The approximately 110 validation repertoires used a platform that matched the one used for the roughly 700 first-cohort repertoires, as a later analysis reported.

About this clone: The sample contains more than one DNA sequence encoding this CDR3.

The ends lost 3 bases at V and 2 bases at J; junction bases unmatched: 0. CDR3 length: 14 amino acids. The germline V gene has CDR1 MDHEN and CDR2 SYDVKM. The method was immunoSEQ multiplex PCR; TCRdb's version includes in-frame clones alone and lacks a portion of them. Among about 110,000 clones listed, approximately 90% were seen once. The chain uses TRBV28 and TRBJ1-5; 8 nucleotides line up with TRBD1. Sequenced material: PBMCs. This TCR came from a woman younger than 30 in good health and CMV-seropositive. CDR3 nucleotides: TGTGCCAGCAGTTTGGGACAGGGCAATCAGCCCCAGCATTTT. Amino acid sequence: CASSLGQGNQPQHF.